This T cell receptor (beta chain) was recovered during a study of T cells in Graves' hyperthyroidism and ophthalmopathy. Study-level background: At the time of initial diagnosis and before any treatment, peripheral blood was collected.

The investigators amplified TCR beta CDR3 regions from RNA transcripts. HTBI primers were employed in a first-round RT-PCR of the TCR CDR3. Each CDR3 protein gets one entry after TCRdb re-called the multiplex PCR reads with MiXCR. The sample has over 300,000 distinct CDR3 sequences, more than 11% seen once. The study left out patients who had uncontrolled infection, other autoimmune disease, pregnancy or lactation. Extraction of PBMCs used roughly 9.4 ml of fresh peripheral blood. This clonotype was picked up many times. The sequencing sample was made of blood. The receptor was isolated from a woman aged 60 to 75 with Graves' hyperthyroidism.

CDR3: CASSLTSGNIYDEQFF. CDR3 nucleotide sequence: TGTGCCAGCAGCTTGACTAGCGGGAATATTTATGATGAGCAGTTCTTC. The J gene is TRBJ2-1, the V gene TRBV11-2, with 11 bases aligning to TRBD2. Trimming cost V 3 bases and J 8 bases; bases outside gene matches: 9. The CDR3 contains 16 residues. Germline V gene data show CDR1 as SGHAT and CDR2 as FQNNGV.